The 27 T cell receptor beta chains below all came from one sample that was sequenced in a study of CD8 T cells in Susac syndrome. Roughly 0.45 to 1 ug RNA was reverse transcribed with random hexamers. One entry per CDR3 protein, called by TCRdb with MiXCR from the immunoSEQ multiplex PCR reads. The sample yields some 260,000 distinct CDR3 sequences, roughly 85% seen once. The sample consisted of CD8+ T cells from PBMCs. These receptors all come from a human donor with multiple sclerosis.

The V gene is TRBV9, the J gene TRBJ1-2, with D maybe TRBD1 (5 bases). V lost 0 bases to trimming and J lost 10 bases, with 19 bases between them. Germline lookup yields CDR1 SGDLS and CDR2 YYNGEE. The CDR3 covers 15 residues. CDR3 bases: TGTGCCAGCAGCGTAGATAGGGACCCAGTGAGAGACTACACCTTC. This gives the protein CASSVDRDPVRDYTF.

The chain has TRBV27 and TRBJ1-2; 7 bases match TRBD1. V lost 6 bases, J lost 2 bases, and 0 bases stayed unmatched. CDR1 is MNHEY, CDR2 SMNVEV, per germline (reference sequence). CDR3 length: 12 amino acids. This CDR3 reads CASRQGNYGYTF. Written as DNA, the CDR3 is TGTGCCAGCAGACAGGGGAACTATGGCTACACCTTC.

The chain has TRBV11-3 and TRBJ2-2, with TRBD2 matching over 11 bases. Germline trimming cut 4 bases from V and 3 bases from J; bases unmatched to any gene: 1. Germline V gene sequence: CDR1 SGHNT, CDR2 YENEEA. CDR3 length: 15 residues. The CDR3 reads CASSSGLADTGELFF. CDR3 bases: TGTGCCAGCAGCTCGGGACTAGCGGACACCGGGGAGCTGTTTTTT.

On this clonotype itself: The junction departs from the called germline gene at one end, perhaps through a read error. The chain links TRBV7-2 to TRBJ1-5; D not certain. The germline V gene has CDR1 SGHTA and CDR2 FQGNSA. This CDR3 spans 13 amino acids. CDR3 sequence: CASSLAGNRPQHF. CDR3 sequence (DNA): TGTGCCAGCAGCTTGGCGGGCAATCGGCCCCAGCATTTT. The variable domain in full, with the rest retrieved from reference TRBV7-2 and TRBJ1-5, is GAGVSQSPSNKVTEKGKDVELRCDPISGHTALYWYRQSLGQGLEFLIYFQGNSAPDKSGLPSDRFSAERTGGSVSTLTIQRTQQEDSAVYLCASSLAGNRPQHFGDGTRLSIL.

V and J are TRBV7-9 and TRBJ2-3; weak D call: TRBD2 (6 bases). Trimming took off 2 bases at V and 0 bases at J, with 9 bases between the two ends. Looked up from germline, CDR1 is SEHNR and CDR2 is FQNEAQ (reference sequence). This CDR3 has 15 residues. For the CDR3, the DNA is TGTGCCAGCAGCTTACCTGCGGGGAGCACAGATACGCAGTATTTT. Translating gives CASSLPAGSTDTQYF.

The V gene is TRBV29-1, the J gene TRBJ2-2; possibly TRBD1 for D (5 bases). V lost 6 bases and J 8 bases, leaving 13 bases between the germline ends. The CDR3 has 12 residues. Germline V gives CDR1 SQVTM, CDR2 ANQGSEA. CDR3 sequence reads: CSVLTPGGELFF. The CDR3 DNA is TGCAGCGTACTAACGCCAGGGGGGGAGCTGTTTTTT.

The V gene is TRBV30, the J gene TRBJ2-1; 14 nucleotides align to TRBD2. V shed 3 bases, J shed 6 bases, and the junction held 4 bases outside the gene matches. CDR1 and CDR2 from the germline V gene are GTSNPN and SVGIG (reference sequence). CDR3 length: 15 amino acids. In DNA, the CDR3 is TGTGCCTGGAGCGACGGACTAGCGGGAGGCAATGAGCAGTTCTTC. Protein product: CAWSDGLAGGNEQFF.

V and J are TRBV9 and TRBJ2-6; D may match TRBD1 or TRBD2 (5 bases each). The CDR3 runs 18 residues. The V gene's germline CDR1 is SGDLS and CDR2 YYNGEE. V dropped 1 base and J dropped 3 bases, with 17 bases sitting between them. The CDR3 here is CASSVPQGPGSGANVLTF. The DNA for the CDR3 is TGTGCCAGCAGCGTACCCCAGGGCCCGGGGAGTGGGGCCAACGTCCTGACTTTC. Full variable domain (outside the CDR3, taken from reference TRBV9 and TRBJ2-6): DSGVTQTPKHLITATGQRVTLRCSPRSGDLSVYWYQQSLDQGLQFLIQYYNGEERAKGNILERFSAQQFPDLHSELNLSSLELGDSALYFCASSVPQGPGSGANVLTFGAGSRLTVL.

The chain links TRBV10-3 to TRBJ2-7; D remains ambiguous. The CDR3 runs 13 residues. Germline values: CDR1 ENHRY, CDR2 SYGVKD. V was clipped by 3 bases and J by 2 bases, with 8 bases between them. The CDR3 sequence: CAISDREAYEQYF. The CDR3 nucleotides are TGTGCCATCAGTGACAGAGAAGCCTACGAGCAGTACTTC.

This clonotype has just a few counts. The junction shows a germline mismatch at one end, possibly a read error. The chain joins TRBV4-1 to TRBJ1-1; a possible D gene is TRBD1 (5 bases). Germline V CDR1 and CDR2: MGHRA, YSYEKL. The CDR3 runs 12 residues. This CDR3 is CASSQRGTEAFF. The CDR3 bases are TGTGCCAGCAGTCAAAGGGGAACTGAAGCTTTCTTT.

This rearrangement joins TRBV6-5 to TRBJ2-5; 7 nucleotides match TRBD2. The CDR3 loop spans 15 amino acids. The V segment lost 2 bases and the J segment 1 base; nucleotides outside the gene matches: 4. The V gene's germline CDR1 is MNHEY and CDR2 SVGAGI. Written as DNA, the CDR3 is TGTGCCAGCAGTTACACGGCGGGAGTCCAAGAGACCCAGTACTTC. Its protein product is CASSYTAGVQETQYF.

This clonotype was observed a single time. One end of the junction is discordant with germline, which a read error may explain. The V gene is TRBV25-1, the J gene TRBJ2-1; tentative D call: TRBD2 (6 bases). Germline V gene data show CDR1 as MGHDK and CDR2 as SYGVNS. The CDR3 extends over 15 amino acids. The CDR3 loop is CASSGPGAPYNKQFF. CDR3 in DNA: TGTGCCAGCAGTGGGCCGGGAGCCCCCTACAATAAGCAGTTCTTC.

The DNA for the CDR3 is TGTGCTAGTGGTTTGGTACCTGGAGGGGGCGGTTCCGGGGCCAACGTCCTGACTTTC. It yields the protein CASGLVPGGGGSGANVLTF. The chain joins TRBV12-5 to TRBJ2-6; tentative D call: TRBD1 (7 bases). The V gene's germline CDR1 is LGHNT and CDR2 FRNRAP. CDR3 length equals 19 residues. V lost 0 bases, J lost 4 bases, and 19 bases lay in between.

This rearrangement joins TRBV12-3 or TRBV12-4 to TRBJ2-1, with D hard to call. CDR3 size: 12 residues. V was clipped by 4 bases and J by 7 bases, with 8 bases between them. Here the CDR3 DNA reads TGTGCCAGCAGTTCCGCTTGGAATGAGCAGTTCTTC. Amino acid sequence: CASSSAWNEQFF.

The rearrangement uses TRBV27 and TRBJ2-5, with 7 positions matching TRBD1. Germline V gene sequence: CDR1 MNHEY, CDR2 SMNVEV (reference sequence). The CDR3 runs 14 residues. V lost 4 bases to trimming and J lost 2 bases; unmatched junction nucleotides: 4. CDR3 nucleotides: TGTGCCAGCAGTTCCCTGGACAGGCAAGAGACCCAGTACTTC. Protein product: CASSSLDRQETQYF.

CDR3: CASSGTGGSFNNEKLFF. The CDR3 bases are TGTGCCAGCAGTGGGACAGGCGGGAGCTTTAATAATGAAAAACTGTTTTTT. The rearrangement uses TRBV28 and TRBJ1-4, with 8 bases aligning to TRBD1. CDR3 length: 17 residues. Trimming removed 5 bases from V and 4 bases from J; junction bases left unmatched: 12. Germline V gene data show CDR1 as MDHEN and CDR2 as SYDVKM.

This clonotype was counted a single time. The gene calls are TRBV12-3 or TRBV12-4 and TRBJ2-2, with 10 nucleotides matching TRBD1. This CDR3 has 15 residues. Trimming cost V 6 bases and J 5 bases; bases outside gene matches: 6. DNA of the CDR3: TGTGCCAGCAGCCCGGGACAGGGGTCAACCGGGGAGCTGTTTTTT. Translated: CASSPGQGSTGELFF.

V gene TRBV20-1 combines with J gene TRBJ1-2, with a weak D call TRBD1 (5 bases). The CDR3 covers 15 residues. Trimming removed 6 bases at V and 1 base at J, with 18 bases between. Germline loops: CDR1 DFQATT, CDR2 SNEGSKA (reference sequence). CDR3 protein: CSASPGTLFNYGYTF. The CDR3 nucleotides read TGCAGTGCGAGCCCCGGGACCCTTTTTAACTATGGCTACACCTTC.

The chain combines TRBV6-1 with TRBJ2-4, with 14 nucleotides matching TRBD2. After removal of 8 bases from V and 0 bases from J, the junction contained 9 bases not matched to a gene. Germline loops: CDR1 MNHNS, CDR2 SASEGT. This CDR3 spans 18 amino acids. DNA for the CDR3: TGTGCCAGCGATCCGGGACTAGCGGGAGCCCTAGCCAAAAACATTCAGTACTTC. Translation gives CASDPGLAGALAKNIQYF.

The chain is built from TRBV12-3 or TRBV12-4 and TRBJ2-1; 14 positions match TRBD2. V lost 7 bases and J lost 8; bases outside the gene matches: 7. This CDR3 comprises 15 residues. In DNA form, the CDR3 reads TGTGCCAGCACCATGGGACTAGCGGGAGCCTATGAGCAGTTCTTC. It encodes CASTMGLAGAYEQFF.

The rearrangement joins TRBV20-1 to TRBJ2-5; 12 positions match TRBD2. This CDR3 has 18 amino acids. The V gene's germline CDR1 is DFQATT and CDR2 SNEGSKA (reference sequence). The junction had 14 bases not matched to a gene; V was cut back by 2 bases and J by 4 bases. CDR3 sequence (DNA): TGCAGTGCTAGACTCCAGACTAGCGGGAGAGTGGGGGGAGAGACCCAGTACTTC. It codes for CSARLQTSGRVGGETQYF.

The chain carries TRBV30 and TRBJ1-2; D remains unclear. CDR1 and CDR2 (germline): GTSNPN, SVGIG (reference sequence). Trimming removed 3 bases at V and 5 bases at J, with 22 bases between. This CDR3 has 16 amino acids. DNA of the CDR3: TGTGCCTGGAGGGGTTTGTGGGGAACCCAATCTTATGGCTACACCTTC. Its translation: CAWRGLWGTQSYGYTF.

The CDR3 bases are TGTGCCAGCAGGCAATTAAGGGGCGGCTTCTCCTACGAGCAGTACTTC. It translates to CASRQLRGGFSYEQYF. V usage is TRBV28 and J usage is TRBJ2-7; TRBD1 might be the D (5 bases). V was pared by 6 bases and J by 0 bases, with 18 bases between. The CDR3 spans 16 residues. Per germline, CDR1 MDHEN and CDR2 SYDVKM.

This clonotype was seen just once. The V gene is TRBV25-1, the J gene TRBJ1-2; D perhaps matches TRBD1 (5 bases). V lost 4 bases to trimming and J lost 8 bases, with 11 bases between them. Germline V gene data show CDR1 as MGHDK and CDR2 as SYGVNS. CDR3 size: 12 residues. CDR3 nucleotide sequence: TGTGCCAGCAGTGGGGACTTAAGAGGCTACACCTTC. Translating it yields CASSGDLRGYTF.

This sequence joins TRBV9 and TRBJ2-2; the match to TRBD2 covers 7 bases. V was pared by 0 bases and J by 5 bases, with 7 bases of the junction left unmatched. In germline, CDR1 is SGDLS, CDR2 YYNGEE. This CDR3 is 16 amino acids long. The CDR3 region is CASSVASGLSTGELFF. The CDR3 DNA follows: TGTGCCAGCAGCGTAGCTTCGGGACTATCAACCGGGGAGCTGTTTTTT.

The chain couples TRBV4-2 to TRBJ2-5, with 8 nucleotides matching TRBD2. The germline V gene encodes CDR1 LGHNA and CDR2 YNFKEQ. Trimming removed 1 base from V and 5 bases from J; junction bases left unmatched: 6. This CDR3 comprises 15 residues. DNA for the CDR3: TGTGCCAGCAGCCAAGCACGCGGCGGGAGGGAGACCCAGTACTTC. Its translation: CASSQARGGRETQYF.

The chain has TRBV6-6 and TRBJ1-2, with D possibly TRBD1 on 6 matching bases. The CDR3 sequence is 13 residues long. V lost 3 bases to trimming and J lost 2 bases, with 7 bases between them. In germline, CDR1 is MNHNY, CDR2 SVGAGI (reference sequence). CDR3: CASSYDRNYGYTF. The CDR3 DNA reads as TGTGCCAGCAGTTATGACAGGAACTATGGCTACACCTTC.